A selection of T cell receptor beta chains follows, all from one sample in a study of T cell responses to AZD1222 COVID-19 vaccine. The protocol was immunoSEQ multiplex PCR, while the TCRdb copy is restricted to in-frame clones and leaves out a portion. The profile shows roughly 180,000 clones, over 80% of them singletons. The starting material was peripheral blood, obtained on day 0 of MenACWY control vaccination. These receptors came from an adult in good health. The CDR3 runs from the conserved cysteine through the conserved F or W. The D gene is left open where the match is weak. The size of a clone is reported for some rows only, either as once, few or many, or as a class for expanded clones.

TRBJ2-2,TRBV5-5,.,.,TGTGCCAGCAGTTTCGGGGCTCCGGCGAACACCGGGGAGCTGTTTTTT,CASSFGAPANTGELFF
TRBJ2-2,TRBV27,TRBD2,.,TGTGCCAGCAGCAGACTAGCGGGAGAGGGGGCCGGGGAGCTGTTTTTT,CASSRLAGEGAGELFF
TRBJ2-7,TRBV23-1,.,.,TGCGCCAGCAGGCCCGTGGGGGAGCACGAGCAGTACTTC,CASRPVGEHEQYF
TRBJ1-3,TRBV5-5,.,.,TGTGCCAGCAGCTTTGGGGCGGCAGGGATTGGATCTGGAAACACCATATATTTT,CASSFGAAGIGSGNTIYF
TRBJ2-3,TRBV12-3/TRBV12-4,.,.,TGTGCCAGCAGCAGGGTGAGCACAGATACGCAGTATTTT,CASSRVSTDTQYF
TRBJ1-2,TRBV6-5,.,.,TGTGCCAGCGAAGACCATAACTATGGCTACACCTTC,CASEDHNYGYTF
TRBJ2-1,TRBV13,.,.,TGTGCCAGCAGCTTTGGGAGCAATGAGCAGTTCTTC,CASSFGSNEQFF
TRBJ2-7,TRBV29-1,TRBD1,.,TGCAGCGCCCAAAGGCCGGGACAGACCTACGAGCAGTACTTC,CSAQRPGQTYEQYF
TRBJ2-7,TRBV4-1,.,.,TGCGCCAGCAGCCAAGATAGGGGGGTACCCGAGCAGTACTTC,CASSQDRGVPEQYF
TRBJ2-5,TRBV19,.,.,TGTGCCAGTAGTATAAGTAGAGTTGCAGGACGGGAGACCCAGTACTTC,CASSISRVAGRETQYF
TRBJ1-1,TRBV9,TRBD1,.,TGTGCCAGCAGCGCCGGGACAGTCACTGAAGCTTTCTTT,CASSAGTVTEAFF
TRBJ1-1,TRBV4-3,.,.,TGCGCCAGCAGCCAGGCGGGGCGAACTGAAGCTTTCTTT,CASSQAGRTEAFF
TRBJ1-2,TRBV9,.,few,TGTGCCAGCACCATATCAGCTGGGGGGCGAGACTATGGCTACACCTTC,CASTISAGGRDYGYTF
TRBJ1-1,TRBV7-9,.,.,TGTGCCAGCAGCCCAGGAGGGGATCTTGCTTTCTTT,CASSPGGDLAFF
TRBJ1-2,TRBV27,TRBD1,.,TGTGCCAGCAGAACGGACAGGGGAGGCGGCTACACCTTC,CASRTDRGGGYTF
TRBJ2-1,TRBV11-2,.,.,TGTGCCAGCAGCTTAGACCCCAGGGACTACAATGAGCAGTTCTTC,CASSLDPRDYNEQFF
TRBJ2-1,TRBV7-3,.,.,TGTGCCAGCAGCTTAAGCGGCCTTAGGGGCAATGAGCAGTTCTTC,CASSLSGLRGNEQFF
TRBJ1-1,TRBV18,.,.,TGTGCCAGCTCACCTAAAGGACAGAACACTGAAGCTTTCTTT,CASSPKGQNTEAFF
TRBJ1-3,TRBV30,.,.,TGTGCCTGGAGTGGAATTTGGGGGAGCTCTGGAAACACCATATATTTT,CAWSGIWGSSGNTIYF
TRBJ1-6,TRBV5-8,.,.,TGTGCCAGCAGCTCAAGACCCTCCTATAATTCACCCCTCCACTTT,CASSSRPSYNSPLHF
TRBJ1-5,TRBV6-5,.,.,TGTGCCAGCCGGGGGGGCAATCAGCCCCAGCATTTT,CASRGGNQPQHF
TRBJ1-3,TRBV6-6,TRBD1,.,TGTGCCAGCAGTTACAACAGGGGACTCTCTGGAAACACCATATATTTT,CASSYNRGLSGNTIYF
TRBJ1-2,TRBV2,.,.,TGTGCCAGCAGTGAGAAGGGCTATGGCTACACCTTC,CASSEKGYGYTF
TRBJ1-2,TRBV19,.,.,TGTGCCAGTACCCCAGGGGCTGACAGGTCCGGCGGTGGCTACACCTTC,CASTPGADRSGGGYTF
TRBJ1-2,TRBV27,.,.,TGTGCCAGCAGCACCGGGACATCGGCAGGCTACACCTTC,CASSTGTSAGYTF
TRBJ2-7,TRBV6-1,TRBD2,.,TGTGCCAGCAGTGAAGCAGTGGGAGGGCCAGGATTTAGCGAGCAGTACTTC,CASSEAVGGPGFSEQYF
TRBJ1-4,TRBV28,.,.,TGTGCCAGCAGTTCAGCCCGGGACAATCAAGAAAAACTGTTTTTT,CASSSARDNQEKLFF